This TCR beta chain comes out of a study of CD8+CD57+ T cells in acquired aplastic anemia. Germline-derived CDR1 and CDR2 are SGHDN and FVKESK. The V end was cut by 0 bases, the J end by 5 bases, with 20 bases between. CDR3 length equals 18 residues. Overall study results and limits: Overlap between patients and controls comprised about 28 CD8+ CDR3 sequences.

This clonotype has a count of ten or more. The antigen is not known. By flow cytometry, patients selected for sequencing had shown an expansion of CD8+CD57+ cells. Genomic DNA acted as the template from which TCR beta VDJ combination and CDR3 sequence profiling were carried out. MiXCR, applied by TCRdb to the reads, yields one record per CDR3 protein. The table includes around 120,000 distinct CDR3 sequences, nearly 40% detected once. The clonotype originates from a human donor with aplastic anemia. Sequenced: sorted CD4+, CD8+, or CD8+CD57+ T cells (not recorded which) from PBMCs. The chain joins TRBV14 to TRBJ2-1; the D call may be TRBD1 or TRBD2 (5 bases each). CDR3 coding DNA: TGTGCCAGCAGCCAAGATCGGTCGAGGAGGACAACTGACAATGAGCAGTTCTTC. Amino acid sequence: CASSQDRSRRTTDNEQFF.